The present T cell receptor (beta chain) was sequenced within a study of identifying expanded T cells in peripheral blood. Study observations and caveats: Variance in clone template counts between approximately two-week samples significantly increased with total template count across all healthy donors. Roughly 1.2 clones differed between technical replicates, versus approximately 16 and 20 over time.

Looked up from germline, CDR1 is MNHNS and CDR2 is SASEGT. This CDR3 spans 11 amino acids. Trimming shortened V by 6 bases and J by 6 bases, and 6 bases separated the two germline ends. Collection occurred without any documented infections or immune events in donors. A word on this clone: Its antigen is unidentified.

Generated by immunoSEQ multiplex PCR, the TCRdb table keeps only in-frame clones and is missing some. The sample has 90,000 to 100,000 clones, roughly 87% seen once; the top ten hold around 6%. The sequence derives from a person aged 18 to 75 in good health. The material sequenced was blood. This chain joins TRBV6-1 and TRBJ1-5; D might be TRBD1 (5 bases). This chain's CDR3 is CASRTAQPQHF. DNA for the CDR3: TGTGCCAGCAGGACAGCTCAGCCCCAGCATTTT.